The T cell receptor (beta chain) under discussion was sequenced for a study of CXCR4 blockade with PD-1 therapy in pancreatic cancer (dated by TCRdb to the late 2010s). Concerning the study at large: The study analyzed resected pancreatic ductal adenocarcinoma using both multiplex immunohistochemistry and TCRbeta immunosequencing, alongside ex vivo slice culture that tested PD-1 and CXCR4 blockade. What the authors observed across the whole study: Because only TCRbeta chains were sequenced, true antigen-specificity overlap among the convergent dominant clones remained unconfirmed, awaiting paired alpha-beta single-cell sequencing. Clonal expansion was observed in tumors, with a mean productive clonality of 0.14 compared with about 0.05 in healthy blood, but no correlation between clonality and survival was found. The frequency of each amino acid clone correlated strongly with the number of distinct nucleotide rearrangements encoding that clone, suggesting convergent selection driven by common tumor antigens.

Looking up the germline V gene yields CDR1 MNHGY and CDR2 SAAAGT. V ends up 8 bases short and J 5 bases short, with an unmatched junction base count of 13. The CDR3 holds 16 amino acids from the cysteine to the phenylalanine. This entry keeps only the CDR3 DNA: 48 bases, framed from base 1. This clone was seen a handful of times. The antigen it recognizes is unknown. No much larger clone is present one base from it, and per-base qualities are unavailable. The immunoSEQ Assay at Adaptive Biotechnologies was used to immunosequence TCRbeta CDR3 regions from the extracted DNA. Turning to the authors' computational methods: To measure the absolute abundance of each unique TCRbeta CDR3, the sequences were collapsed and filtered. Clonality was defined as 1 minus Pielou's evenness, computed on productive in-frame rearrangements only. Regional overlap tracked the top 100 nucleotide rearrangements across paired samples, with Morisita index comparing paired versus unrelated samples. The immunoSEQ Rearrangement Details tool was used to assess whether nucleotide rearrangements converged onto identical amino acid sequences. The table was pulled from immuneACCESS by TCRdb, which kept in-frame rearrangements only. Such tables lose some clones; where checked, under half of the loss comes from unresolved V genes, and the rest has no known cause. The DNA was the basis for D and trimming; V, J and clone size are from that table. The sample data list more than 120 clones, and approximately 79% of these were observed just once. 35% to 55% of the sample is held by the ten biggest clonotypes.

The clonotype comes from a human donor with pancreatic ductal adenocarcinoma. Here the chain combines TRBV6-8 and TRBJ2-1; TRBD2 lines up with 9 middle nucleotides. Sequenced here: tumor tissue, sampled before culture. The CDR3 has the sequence CASRPRASGENNEQFF. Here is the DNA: TGTGCCAGCCGACCCCGGGCTAGCGGGGAAAACAATGAGCAGTTCTTC.